This T cell receptor (beta chain) was obtained from a study of T cell repertoires in cytomegalovirus infection. Turning to the study itself: HLA-C-restricted CMV epitopes, recently identified, and well-studied HLA-B-restricted ones were used by the study.

Study-wide results and limits: Summed public TCR beta family frequency identified CMV carriers bearing the relevant HLA. Clonotypes of TCR beta that were HLA-C-restricted and CMV-specific dominated the ex vivo response.

TCRdb reprocessed the reads with MiXCR, giving one entry per CDR3 protein. The sample has hundreds of thousands of distinct CDR3 sequences, roughly 43% seen once. V was cut by 4 bases and J by 2 bases, with 11 bases left in between. CDR3 length equals 14 residues. Germline CDR1 reads SGHTA; CDR2 reads FQGNSA. This clonotype was seen repeatedly, ten times or more. The target antigen is unknown. The material sequenced was cultured PBMCs, taken from culture after CMV antigen stimulation. V usage is TRBV7-2 and J usage is TRBJ2-5, with D possibly matching TRBD2 (6 bases). The receptor's source is a human donor in good health (CMV status not recorded). Some clones in this sample may be carry-over from other donors' samples. DNA for the CDR3: TGTGCCAGCAGCTCCCCGAGCGGGCAAGAGACCCAGTACTTC. Protein product: CASSSPSGQETQYF.